This T cell receptor beta chain originates from a study of blood T cell repertoires in COVID-19 (dated by TCRdb to 2020 to 2021). Turning to the overall study: The collaborator samples originated in the United States, Italy and Spain and spanned the acute and convalescent phases of COVID-19. The material from the prospective study consisted of cDNA or gDNA derived from T cells, B-cell-depleted T cells, or PBMCs. The dataset comprised deeply sampled blood TCRbeta repertoires from subjects exposed to, actively infected with, or recovered from COVID-19. The repertoires were released in a freely available public database meant as a resource for research on the immune response to SARS-CoV-2. Samples were obtained from the ongoing ImmuneRACE study (first 160 participants) and from 1,000 to 1,500 subjects provided by 6 global collaborators. Sample metadata almost always included a de-identified subject ID, COVID-19 status, age in years and sex. Where HLA class I and class II types were available, the types were taken from metadata supplied by the sample provider, not from assay-based typing. What the work shows at the level of the full study, not this receptor alone: The quantity of clinical and demographic metadata differed by source and by participant and was supplied without curation.

TCRbeta CDR3 regions were amplified from genomic DNA by means of the immunoSEQ Assay, a bias-controlled multiplex PCR. On the authors' methods: The number of nucleated cells in each sample was estimated by amplification of reference gene primers within the assay. To quantify the absolute abundance of each unique TCRbeta CDR3 rearrangement, sequence reads were collapsed and filtered. For each sample, productive Simpson clonality was calculated by taking the square root of Simpson's diversity index across productive rearrangements. The clones in this table, taken by TCRdb from immuneACCESS, are in-frame only. Not every clone is retained; where verified, under half of the shortfall comes from an unresolved V gene, and the cause of the rest is unknown. V and J calls plus clone size are reproduced from that table; the DNA served to infer D and trimming. Recorded for this sample are 240,000 or so clones; about 80% of them occurred a single time. The ten largest make up approximately 10% of the sample.

As for this clone: Its antigen is unknown. No base quality information exists; no much larger clone differs at one position.

The germline V gene sets CDR1 to MGHRA and CDR2 to YSYEKL. Between the V and J ends, shortened by 6 bases and 5 bases respectively, the junction contains 13 bases. From its cysteine to its phenylalanine, the CDR3 spans 14 amino acids. The read is trimmed to its CDR3 DNA, 42 bases read in frame from base 1. Whole blood was collected in K2EDTA tubes by collaborating institutions according to the institutions' own protocols. Collaborator samples were shipped for TCRbeta analysis as frozen whole blood, isolated PBMCs, or DNA extracted from either sample type. The sequence derives from a woman of 80 years or more with acute or convalescent COVID-19. The chain was built from TRBV4-1 and TRBJ2-2; no confident D gene assignment can be made. The sequenced material came from peripheral blood. The DNA sequence is TGCGCCAGCAGTTCCGTAGATGTGACCGGGGAGCTGTTTTTT. Protein translation: CASSSVDVTGELFF.